The rows below give T cell receptor beta chains drawn from one sample of a study of technical replicates of blood from a handful of donors. Data came from immunoSEQ multiplex PCR; TCRdb stores just in-frame clones and leaves some out. The table shows about 70,000 clones, with 85% to 95% occurring only once. Material for sequencing was T cells isolated from PBMCs. The receptors shown here come from a human donor in good health. The CDR3 runs from the conserved cysteine through the conserved F or W. D genes are given only for firm matches. The size field is filled for only some rows; it gives once, few, many or a size class.

CDR3 protein	CDR3 DNA	clone size	V gene	J gene	D gene
CASRRDPKAYEQYF	TGTGCCAGTAGGCGGGACCCCAAAGCCTACGAGCAGTACTTC	once	TRBV19	TRBJ2-7	.
CASSLGATSSYEQYF	TGTGCCAGCAGTTTAGGGGCTACGAGCTCCTACGAGCAGTACTTC	once	TRBV28	TRBJ2-7	.
CSAEQGAGNTIYF	TGCAGCGCAGAACAGGGGGCTGGAAACACCATATATTTT	.	TRBV29-1	TRBJ1-3	TRBD1
CASSTQAEFGGYTF	TGTGCCAGCAGCACGCAGGCAGAATTCGGTGGCTACACCTTC	.	TRBV7-9	TRBJ1-2	.
CASSQDLLRDRGLGNYGYTF	TGCGCCAGCAGCCAAGATCTACTCCGGGACAGGGGGCTGGGAAACTATGGCTACACCTTC	.	TRBV4-1	TRBJ1-2	TRBD1
CASSYSSKETQYF	TGTGCCAGTAGTTACTCGTCTAAAGAGACCCAGTACTTC	.	TRBV19	TRBJ2-5	.
CASSSPDRATQYF	TGTGCCAGCAGCTCGCCGGACAGGGCCACCCAGTACTTC	once	TRBV5-6	TRBJ2-5	TRBD1
CASRRQSQETQYF	TGTGCCAGTAGGAGACAGTCACAAGAGACCCAGTACTTC	.	TRBV19	TRBJ2-5	.
CASSRGQGFSEAFF	TGCGCCAGCAGCCGGGGACAGGGGTTCTCTGAAGCTTTCTTT	.	TRBV5-1	TRBJ1-1	TRBD1
CASSLGWVTGQGIEKLFF	TGCGCCAGCAGCCTAGGTTGGGTCACGGGACAGGGGATTGAAAAACTGTTTTTT	.	TRBV4-1	TRBJ1-4	TRBD1
CASSFGRTEETF	TGTGCCAGCAGCTTCGGACGGACTGAAGAGACCTTC	.	TRBV5-4	TRBJ1-2	.
CASSPRDSVTGELFF	TGTGCCAGCTCACCAAGGGACAGCGTCACCGGGGAGCTGTTTTTT	.	TRBV18	TRBJ2-2	TRBD1
CAWEGGRVGSLSYEQYF	TGTGCCTGGGAAGGGGGCCGCGTAGGGTCACTTTCCTACGAGCAGTACTTC	.	TRBV30	TRBJ2-7	TRBD1
CASSQEGAYETQYF	TGCGCCAGCAGCCAAGAGGGAGCGTATGAGACCCAGTACTTC	.	TRBV4-1	TRBJ2-5	.
CAISESGRGGTEAFF	TGTGCCATCAGTGAGTCAGGGAGGGGGGGCACTGAAGCTTTCTTT	.	TRBV10-3	TRBJ1-1	.
CASSLSTSGHYEQYF	TGTGCCAGCAGTTTATCGACTAGCGGGCACTACGAGCAGTACTTC	.	TRBV27	TRBJ2-7	TRBD2
CASSLVGLAEYNEQFF	TGTGCCAGCAGTTTAGTCGGACTAGCGGAGTACAATGAGCAGTTCTTC	.	TRBV28	TRBJ2-1	TRBD2
CASSDLSEQYF	TGTGCCAGTAGTGATCTTAGCGAGCAGTACTTC	.	TRBV19	TRBJ2-7	.
CASSTTGAEQFF	TGCGCCAGCAGCACGACAGGGGCCGAGCAGTTCTTC	.	TRBV4-1	TRBJ2-1	TRBD1
CASSQDRENNEQFF	TGTGCCAGCAGCCAGGACCGGGAGAACAATGAGCAGTTCTTC	.	TRBV5-8	TRBJ2-1	.
CASSLLGTGPSSYEQYF	TGTGCCAGCAGCTTGCTGGGGACAGGACCTAGCTCCTACGAGCAGTACTTC	.	TRBV7-9	TRBJ2-7	TRBD1
CASSTTGEWYGYTF	TGCGCCAGCAGCACCACAGGGGAGTGGTATGGCTACACCTTC	.	TRBV5-1	TRBJ1-2	TRBD1
CASSYFSGRGETQYF	TGTGCCAGCAGTTACTTTAGCGGGAGGGGAGAGACCCAGTACTTC	.	TRBV6-6	TRBJ2-5	TRBD2
CASSPGPGQGEVQPQHF	TGTGCCAGCAGCCCCGGACCGGGACAGGGGGAGGTGCAGCCCCAGCATTTT	.	TRBV27	TRBJ1-5	TRBD1
CASSLLAWASAPEQFF	TGTGCCAGCAGCTTATTGGCGTGGGCTAGCGCCCCCGAGCAGTTCTTC	.	TRBV7-9	TRBJ2-1	.
CASSTPPQGLFYGYTF	TGTGCCAGCAGCACCCCCCCTCAGGGTTTATTCTATGGCTACACCTTC	.	TRBV21-1	TRBJ1-2	.
CASSGDRGVTGELFF	TGTGCCAGCAGCGGAGACAGGGGAGTGACCGGGGAGCTGTTTTTT	.	TRBV9	TRBJ2-2	TRBD1
CASSFGGRNEKLFF	TGTGCCAGCAGCTTCGGAGGGAGGAATGAAAAACTGTTTTTT	.	TRBV5-6	TRBJ1-4	.
CASSLTPPREFF	TGTGCCAGCAGTCTAACACCGCCTAGAGAGTTCTTT	few	TRBV2	TRBJ1-1	.
CASSEPGVNTEAFF	TGCGCCAGCAGTGAGCCCGGGGTGAACACTGAAGCTTTCTTT	.	TRBV10-2	TRBJ1-1	.
CASSLWIREGTEAFF	TGTGCCAGCAGTTTATGGATCAGGGAAGGAACTGAAGCTTTCTTT	.	TRBV28	TRBJ1-1	.
CASSRIGTRGADTQYF	TGTGCCAGCAGTCGGATAGGGACTAGGGGCGCAGATACGCAGTATTTT	.	TRBV27	TRBJ2-3	TRBD2
CASSLTGGGAFF	TGTGCCAGCAGTCTAACCGGGGGAGGGGCTTTCTTT	.	TRBV6-5	TRBJ1-1	.
CASSLGGQDWAEAFF	TGCGCCAGCAGCTTGGGCGGACAGGACTGGGCTGAAGCTTTCTTT	.	TRBV5-1	TRBJ1-1	TRBD1
CASGGKGGGYTF	TGTGCCAGCGGAGGAAAAGGGGGAGGCTACACCTTC	once	TRBV6-1	TRBJ1-2	.
CASSPRDSGDATNEKLFF	TGTGCCAGCTCACCACGAGACTCAGGGGATGCGACTAATGAAAAACTGTTTTTT	once	TRBV18	TRBJ1-4	.
CASSFQGAPGNTIYF	TGTGCCAGCAGCTTCCAGGGGGCGCCTGGAAACACCATATATTTT	.	TRBV11-3	TRBJ1-3	TRBD1
CASSPHYPTGGGGSNGYTF	TGCGCCAGCAGCCCTCACTACCCGACAGGGGGAGGCGGGAGTAATGGCTACACCTTC	.	TRBV4-1	TRBJ1-2	TRBD1
CASSLGADHYEQYF	TGTGCCAGCAGCTTAGGGGCAGACCACTACGAGCAGTACTTC	.	TRBV7-9	TRBJ2-7	.
CASRGQVGYEQYF	TGTGCCAGCAGGGGACAGGTGGGCTACGAGCAGTACTTC	.	TRBV11-3	TRBJ2-7	TRBD1
CASSEHRYGYTF	TGTGCCAGCAGCGAACACCGATACGGCTACACCTTC	.	TRBV9	TRBJ1-2	.
CASRPEPGGQETQYF	TGCGCCAGCAGGCCCGAGCCGGGAGGACAAGAGACCCAGTACTTC	.	TRBV4-1	TRBJ2-5	TRBD2
CAWSGVGYGYTF	TGTGCCTGGAGTGGAGTCGGGTATGGCTACACCTTC	.	TRBV30	TRBJ1-2	.
CSVEFRVGSGINYGYTF	TGCAGCGTTGAATTTAGGGTAGGGTCGGGAATAAACTATGGCTACACCTTC	.	TRBV29-1	TRBJ1-2	.
CASSEARIVRNQPQHF	TGTGCCAGCAGTGAAGCGCGAATTGTCAGGAATCAGCCCCAGCATTTT	few	TRBV6-1	TRBJ1-5	.
CASESQLRAYNEQFF	TGTGCCAGCGAATCACAGCTGCGCGCCTACAATGAGCAGTTCTTC	.	TRBV6-1	TRBJ2-1	.
CSARTGKAFF	TGCAGTGCTAGGACAGGGAAAGCTTTCTTT	once	TRBV20-1	TRBJ1-1	TRBD1
CASSSRAGASYNEQFF	TGTGCCAGCAGCTCTAGGGCGGGGGCCTCCTACAATGAGCAGTTCTTC	.	TRBV7-2	TRBJ2-1	.
CASSFTGGYGYTF	TGTGCCAGCAGTTTCACAGGGGGCTATGGCTACACCTTC	.	TRBV28	TRBJ1-2	TRBD1
CASSFTGKYTGELFF	TGTGCCAGCAGCTTTACAGGGAAGTATACCGGGGAGCTGTTTTTT	.	TRBV11-2	TRBJ2-2	.
CASSPSKRAKNTGELFF	TGTGCCAGCAGCCCGTCCAAGCGCGCGAAAAACACCGGGGAGCTGTTTTTT	.	TRBV7-9	TRBJ2-2	.
CASSLEKTGGSYEQYF	TGTGCCAGCAGCTTAGAGAAGACAGGGGGGTCCTACGAGCAGTACTTC	.	TRBV11-3	TRBJ2-7	TRBD1
CASSHTAPTAYSPTGELFF	TGTGCCAGCTCGCACACTGCCCCGACAGCGTATAGCCCCACCGGGGAGCTGTTTTTT	.	TRBV18	TRBJ2-2	.
CASSLGGLSGAFLAYNEQFF	TGTGCCAGCAGCTTAGGAGGGTTGTCGGGAGCATTTTTAGCGTACAATGAGCAGTTCTTC	.	TRBV11-3	TRBJ2-1	.
CASRPQGGPSGNTIYF	TGTGCCAGTAGACCTCAAGGAGGGCCCTCTGGAAACACCATATATTTT	.	TRBV19	TRBJ1-3	.
CASRFGRGGFEQYF	TGTGCCAGCAGGTTCGGACGGGGGGGTTTCGAGCAGTACTTC	.	TRBV6-5	TRBJ2-7	TRBD2